These T cell receptor beta chains were read from a single sample in a study of vaccination and CD4 T cells after COVID-19. TCRdb reanalysed the PCR reads using MiXCR and keeps one entry per CDR3 protein. The table lists fewer than 10,000 distinct CDR3 sequences, roughly 34% of them singletons. Antigens for these TCRs are unknown. Sequenced: CD4+ T cells from blood, cultured in vitro. These receptors all stem from a human donor who had recovered from COVID-19. CDR3s include the opening cysteine and the closing phenylalanine or tryptophan. The order of the fields is V gene, J gene, D gene, CDR3 protein. A D gene is named only where the DNA matches it firmly.

V gene: TRBV29-1; J gene: TRBJ2-1; D gene: NA; CDR3 protein: CSVDGEGESSYNEQFF
V gene: TRBV11-3; J gene: TRBJ2-7; D gene: NA; CDR3 protein: CASSLVGILYEQYF
V gene: TRBV4-1; J gene: TRBJ1-3; D gene: TRBD1; CDR3 protein: CASSPDRGGNTIYF
V gene: TRBV6-1; J gene: TRBJ1-6; D gene: NA; CDR3 protein: CASSRQFGNSPLHF
V gene: TRBV24-1; J gene: TRBJ2-1; D gene: TRBD1; CDR3 protein: CATSAGQGVTYNEQFF
V gene: TRBV19; J gene: TRBJ1-3; D gene: NA; CDR3 protein: CASKNGFSGNTIYF
V gene: TRBV4-2; J gene: TRBJ2-3; D gene: NA; CDR3 protein: CASSQDIVGGGSTDTQYF
V gene: TRBV7-8; J gene: TRBJ2-2; D gene: TRBD1; CDR3 protein: CASSLGQGHTGELFF
V gene: TRBV19; J gene: TRBJ1-1; D gene: TRBD1; CDR3 protein: CASNRGSSTEAFF
V gene: TRBV20-1; J gene: TRBJ1-4; D gene: TRBD1; CDR3 protein: CSARTGGNSGEKLFF
V gene: TRBV4-2; J gene: TRBJ2-5; D gene: TRBD2; CDR3 protein: CASSRTSGGQETQYF
V gene: TRBV5-4; J gene: TRBJ2-6; D gene: NA; CDR3 protein: CASSLGPPSGANVLTF
V gene: TRBV20-1; J gene: TRBJ1-1; D gene: NA; CDR3 protein: CSARPTANTEAFF
V gene: TRBV5-4; J gene: TRBJ1-6; D gene: TRBD1; CDR3 protein: CASSLVGQGQYSPLHF
V gene: TRBV30; J gene: TRBJ1-3; D gene: NA; CDR3 protein: CACAGPGGGNTIYF
V gene: TRBV5-6; J gene: TRBJ2-7; D gene: NA; CDR3 protein: CASSRTGPYEQYF
V gene: TRBV7-2; J gene: TRBJ1-2; D gene: NA; CDR3 protein: CASSLVGGDGNYGYTF
V gene: TRBV6-1; J gene: TRBJ2-5; D gene: TRBD2; CDR3 protein: CASSRAGGPRETQYF
V gene: TRBV5-1; J gene: TRBJ2-2; D gene: TRBD2; CDR3 protein: CASSQLAGEAGELFF
V gene: TRBV7-8; J gene: TRBJ2-3; D gene: NA; CDR3 protein: CASGLDTGHTDTQYF
V gene: TRBV5-1; J gene: TRBJ1-4; D gene: TRBD1; CDR3 protein: CASSVGTGGREKLFF
V gene: TRBV12-3/TRBV12-4; J gene: TRBJ1-2; D gene: NA; CDR3 protein: CASSGQGKSYGYTF
V gene: TRBV6-1; J gene: TRBJ1-1; D gene: NA; CDR3 protein: CASSEGTSRTEAFF
V gene: TRBV7-2; J gene: TRBJ1-5; D gene: NA; CDR3 protein: CASSLAGGISNQPQHF
V gene: TRBV6-1; J gene: TRBJ1-2; D gene: NA; CDR3 protein: CASTPQAGRIGNGYTF
V gene: TRBV27; J gene: TRBJ1-5; D gene: NA; CDR3 protein: CASSPQGGGQPQHF
V gene: TRBV7-2; J gene: TRBJ2-5; D gene: NA; CDR3 protein: CASSGGDLRIETQYF
V gene: TRBV7-9; J gene: TRBJ2-1; D gene: TRBD1; CDR3 protein: CASSRDRANNEQFF
V gene: TRBV7-9; J gene: TRBJ2-5; D gene: TRBD1; CDR3 protein: CASSSKTGVETQYF
V gene: TRBV6-5; J gene: TRBJ1-5; D gene: NA; CDR3 protein: CAGSYGGNQPQHF
V gene: TRBV27; J gene: TRBJ2-3; D gene: TRBD1; CDR3 protein: CASSAITGVRLTDTQYF
V gene: TRBV7-9; J gene: TRBJ2-7; D gene: TRBD1; CDR3 protein: CASSLDVTGNSEQYF
V gene: TRBV2; J gene: TRBJ1-1; D gene: NA; CDR3 protein: CASSEFEGNTEAFF
V gene: TRBV20-1; J gene: TRBJ2-1; D gene: TRBD2; CDR3 protein: CSAATPGLAEQFF
V gene: TRBV6-5; J gene: TRBJ1-5; D gene: NA; CDR3 protein: CASSYSGRPGSNQPQHF
V gene: TRBV21-1; J gene: TRBJ2-7; D gene: NA; CDR3 protein: CASSKARAADNYEQYF
V gene: TRBV11-3; J gene: TRBJ1-1; D gene: NA; CDR3 protein: CASSVRDIAFF
V gene: TRBV5-5; J gene: TRBJ2-2; D gene: TRBD2; CDR3 protein: CASSLLAGALRNTGELFF
V gene: TRBV6-1; J gene: TRBJ2-7; D gene: TRBD2; CDR3 protein: CASSGRGVGYEQYF
V gene: TRBV4-1; J gene: TRBJ2-6; D gene: NA; CDR3 protein: CASSQGGAGVRSGANVLTF
V gene: TRBV24-1; J gene: TRBJ1-2; D gene: NA; CDR3 protein: CATSGRGYNYGYTF
V gene: TRBV7-2; J gene: TRBJ1-3; D gene: NA; CDR3 protein: CASSLAAGVGGNTIYF
V gene: TRBV28; J gene: TRBJ2-1; D gene: TRBD2; CDR3 protein: CASSLRLAGGSYNEQFF
V gene: TRBV7-9; J gene: TRBJ2-2; D gene: TRBD1; CDR3 protein: CASRGQGGSGELFF
V gene: TRBV27; J gene: TRBJ1-5; D gene: NA; CDR3 protein: CASSSQGGGNQPQHF
V gene: TRBV19; J gene: TRBJ1-2; D gene: TRBD1; CDR3 protein: CASSRDRGNYGYTF
V gene: TRBV6-2/TRBV6-3; J gene: TRBJ2-1; D gene: NA; CDR3 protein: CASSYPNRVREQFF
V gene: TRBV6-2/TRBV6-3; J gene: TRBJ2-1; D gene: NA; CDR3 protein: CASSERSSYNEQFF